This T cell receptor beta chain originates from a study of patients and donors after allogeneic stem cell transplantation. TCRdb itself ran the RT-PCR reads through MiXCR, one entry per CDR3 protein. Among more than 75,000 distinct CDR3 sequences listed, 4.5% to 5% were seen once. The CDR3 runs 15 residues. Looked up from germline, CDR1 is SGHKS and CDR2 is YYEKEE (reference sequence). The V segment lost 0 bases and the J segment 2 bases; nucleotides outside the gene matches: 3. This clonotype was seen ten or more times. This clonotype originated in a human donor who was either an allogeneic HSCT recipient or a stem cell or donor lymphocyte infusion donor (not recorded which). It is not recorded whose cells these are; they may come from a transplant donor. The V call is TRBV5-5, the J call TRBJ2-5; TRBD1 matches 8 bases. Input material: blood, either unsorted or a sorted T cell fraction (not recorded which). CDR3: CASSLGTGRQETQYF. CDR3 DNA: TGTGCCAGCAGCTTGGGGACAGGGAGACAAGAGACCCAGTACTTC.